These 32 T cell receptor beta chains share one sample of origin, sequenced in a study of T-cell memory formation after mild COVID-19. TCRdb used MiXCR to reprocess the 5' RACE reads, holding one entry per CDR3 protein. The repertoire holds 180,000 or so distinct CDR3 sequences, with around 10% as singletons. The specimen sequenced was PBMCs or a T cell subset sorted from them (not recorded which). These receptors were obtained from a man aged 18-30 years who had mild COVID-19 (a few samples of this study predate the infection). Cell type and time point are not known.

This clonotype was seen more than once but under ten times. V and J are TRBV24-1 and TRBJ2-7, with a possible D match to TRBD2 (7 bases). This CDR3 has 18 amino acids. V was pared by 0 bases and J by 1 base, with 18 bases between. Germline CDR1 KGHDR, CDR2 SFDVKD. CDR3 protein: CATSDLDCLGGLSYEQYV. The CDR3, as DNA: TGTGCCACCAGTGATTTGGACTGTTTGGGGGGGCTTTCCTACGAGCAGTACGTC.

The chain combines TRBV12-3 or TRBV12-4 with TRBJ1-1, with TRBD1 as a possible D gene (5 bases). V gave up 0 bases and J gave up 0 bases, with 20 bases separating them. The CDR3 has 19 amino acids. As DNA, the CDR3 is TGTGCCAGCAGTTTAGCGCGGGGACTATCTTATCCTATGAACACTGAAGCTTTCTTT. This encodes CASSLARGLSYPMNTEAFF.

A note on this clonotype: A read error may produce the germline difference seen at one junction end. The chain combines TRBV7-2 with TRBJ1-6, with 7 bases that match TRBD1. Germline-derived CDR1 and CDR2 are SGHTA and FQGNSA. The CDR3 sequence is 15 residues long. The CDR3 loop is CASSIATGRNSPLHF. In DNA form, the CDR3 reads TGTGCCAGCAGCATAGCGACAGGGAGAAATTCACCCCTCCACTTT.

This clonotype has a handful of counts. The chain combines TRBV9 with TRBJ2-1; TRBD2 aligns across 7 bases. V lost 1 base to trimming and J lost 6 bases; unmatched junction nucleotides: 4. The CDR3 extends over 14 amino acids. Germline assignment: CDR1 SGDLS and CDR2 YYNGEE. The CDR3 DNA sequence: TGTGCCAGCAGCGTACTAGCGGAGCTCAATGAGCAGTTCTTC. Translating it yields CASSVLAELNEQFF.

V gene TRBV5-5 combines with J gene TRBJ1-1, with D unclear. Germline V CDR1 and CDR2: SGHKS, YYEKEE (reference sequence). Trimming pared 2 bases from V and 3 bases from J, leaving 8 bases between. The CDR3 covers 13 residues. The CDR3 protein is CASSLNGYTEAFF. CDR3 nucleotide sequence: TGTGCCAGCAGCTTAAACGGCTACACTGAAGCTTTCTTT.

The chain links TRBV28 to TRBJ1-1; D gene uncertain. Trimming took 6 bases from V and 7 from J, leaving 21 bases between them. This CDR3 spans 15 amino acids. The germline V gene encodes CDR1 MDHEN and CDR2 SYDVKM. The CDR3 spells CASSVDTRSPVEAFF. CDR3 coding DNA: TGTGCCAGCAGCGTCGACACCCGCTCTCCGGTTGAAGCTTTCTTT.

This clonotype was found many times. The CDR3 nucleotides read TGTGCCAGCCCGTCGGCGAGGAATTGGAGGGAGCAGTACTTC. This sequence encodes CASPSARNWREQYF. The genes are TRBV3-1 and TRBJ2-7, with D possibly matching TRBD2 (5 bases). This CDR3 is built from 14 residues. The germline V gene has CDR1 LGHDT and CDR2 YNNKEL (reference sequence). V was cut by 8 bases and J by 7 bases, with 21 bases left in between.

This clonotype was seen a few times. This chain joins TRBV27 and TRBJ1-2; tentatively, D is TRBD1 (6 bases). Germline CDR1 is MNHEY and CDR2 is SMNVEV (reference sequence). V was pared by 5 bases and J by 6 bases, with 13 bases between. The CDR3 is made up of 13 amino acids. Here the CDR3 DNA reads TGTGCCAGCAGTACGACAGGCCGGGATGGCTACACCTTC. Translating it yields CASSTTGRDGYTF.

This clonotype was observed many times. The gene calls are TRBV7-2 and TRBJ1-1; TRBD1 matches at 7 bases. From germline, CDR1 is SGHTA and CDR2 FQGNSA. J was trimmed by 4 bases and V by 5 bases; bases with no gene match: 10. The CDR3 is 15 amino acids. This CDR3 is CASSTRQGGGTEAFF. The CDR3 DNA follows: TGTGCCAGCAGCACCCGACAGGGCGGGGGCACTGAAGCTTTCTTT.

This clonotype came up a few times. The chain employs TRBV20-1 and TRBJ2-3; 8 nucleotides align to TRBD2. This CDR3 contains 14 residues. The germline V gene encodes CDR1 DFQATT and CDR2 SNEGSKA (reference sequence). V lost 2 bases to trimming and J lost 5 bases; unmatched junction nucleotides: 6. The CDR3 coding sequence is TGCAGTGCTAGACCGGGGGGGACGGGAGATACGCAGTATTTT. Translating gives CSARPGGTGDTQYF.

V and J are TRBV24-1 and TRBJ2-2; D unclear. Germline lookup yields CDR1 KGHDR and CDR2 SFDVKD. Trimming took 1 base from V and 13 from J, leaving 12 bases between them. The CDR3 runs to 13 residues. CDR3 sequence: CATSDFTATVLFF. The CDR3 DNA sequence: TGTGCCACCAGTGATTTTACAGCGACCGTGCTGTTTTTT.

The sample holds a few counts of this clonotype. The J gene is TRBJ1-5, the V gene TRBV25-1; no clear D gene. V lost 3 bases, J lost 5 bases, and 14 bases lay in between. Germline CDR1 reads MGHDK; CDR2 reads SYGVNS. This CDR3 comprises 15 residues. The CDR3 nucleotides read TGTGCCAGCAGTGACTCGGACCGGAGGGATCAGCCCCAGCATTTT. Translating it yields CASSDSDRRDQPQHF.

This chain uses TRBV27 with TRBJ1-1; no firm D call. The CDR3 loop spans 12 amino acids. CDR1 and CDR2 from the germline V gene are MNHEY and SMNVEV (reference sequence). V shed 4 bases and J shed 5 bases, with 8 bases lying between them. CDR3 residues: CASSSWGTEAFF. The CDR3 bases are TGTGCCAGCAGTTCGTGGGGTACTGAAGCTTTCTTT.

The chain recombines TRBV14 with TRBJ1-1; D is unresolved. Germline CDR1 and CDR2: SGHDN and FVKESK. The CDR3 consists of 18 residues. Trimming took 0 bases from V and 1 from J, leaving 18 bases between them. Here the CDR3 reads CASSQDRYWRDTNTEAFF. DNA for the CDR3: TGTGCCAGCAGCCAAGATCGGTACTGGAGGGATACGAACACTGAAGCTTTCTTT.

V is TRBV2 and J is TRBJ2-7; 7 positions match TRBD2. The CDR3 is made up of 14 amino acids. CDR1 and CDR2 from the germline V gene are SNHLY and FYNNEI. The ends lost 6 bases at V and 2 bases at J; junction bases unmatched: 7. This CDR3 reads CASRRSGLAYEQYF. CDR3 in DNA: TGTGCCAGCAGGCGGTCCGGACTAGCCTACGAGCAGTACTTC.

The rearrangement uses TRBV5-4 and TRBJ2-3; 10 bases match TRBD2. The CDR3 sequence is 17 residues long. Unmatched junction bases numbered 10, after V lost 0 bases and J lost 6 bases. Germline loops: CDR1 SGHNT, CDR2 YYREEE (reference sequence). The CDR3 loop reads CASSLDPLAGAKDTQYF. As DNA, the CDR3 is TGTGCCAGCAGCTTGGACCCCCTAGCGGGGGCTAAGGATACGCAGTATTTT.

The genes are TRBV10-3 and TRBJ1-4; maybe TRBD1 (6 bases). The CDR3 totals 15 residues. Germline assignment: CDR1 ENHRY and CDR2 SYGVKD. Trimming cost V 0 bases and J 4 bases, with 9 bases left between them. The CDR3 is CAISESMDSNEKLFF. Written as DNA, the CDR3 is TGTGCCATCAGTGAGTCGATGGACAGTAATGAAAAACTGTTTTTT.

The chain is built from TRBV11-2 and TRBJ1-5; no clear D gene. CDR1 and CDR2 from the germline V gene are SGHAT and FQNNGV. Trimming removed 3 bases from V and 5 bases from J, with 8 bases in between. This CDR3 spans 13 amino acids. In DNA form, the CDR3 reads TGTGCCAGCAGCTTTAGTCGTGATCAGCCCCAGCATTTT. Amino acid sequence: CASSFSRDQPQHF.

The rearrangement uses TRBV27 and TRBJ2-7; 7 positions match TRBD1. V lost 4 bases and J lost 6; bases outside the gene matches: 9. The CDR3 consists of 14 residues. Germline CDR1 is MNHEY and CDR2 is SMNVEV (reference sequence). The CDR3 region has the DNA TGTGCCAGCAGTTCCCTTGACAGGGTTGGCGAGCAGTACGTC. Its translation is CASSSLDRVGEQYV.

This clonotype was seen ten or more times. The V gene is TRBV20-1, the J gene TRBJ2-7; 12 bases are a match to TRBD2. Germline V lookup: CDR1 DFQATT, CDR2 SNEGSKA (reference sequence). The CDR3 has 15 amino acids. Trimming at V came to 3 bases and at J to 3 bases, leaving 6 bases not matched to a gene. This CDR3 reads CSASQLAGGLYEQYF. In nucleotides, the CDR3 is TGCAGTGCTAGCCAGCTAGCGGGGGGGCTCTACGAGCAGTACTTC.

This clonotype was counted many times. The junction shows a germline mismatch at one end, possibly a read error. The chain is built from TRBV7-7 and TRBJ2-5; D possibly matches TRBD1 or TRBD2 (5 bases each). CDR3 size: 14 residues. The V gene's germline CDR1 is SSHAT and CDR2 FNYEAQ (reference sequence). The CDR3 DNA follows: TGTGCTAGCAGCGTGACTGGGGGATTAGAGACCCAGTACTTC. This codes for CASSVTGGLETQYF. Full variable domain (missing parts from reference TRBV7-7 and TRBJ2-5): GAGVSQSPRYKVTKRGQDVTLRCDPISSHATLYWYQQALGQGPEFLTYFNYEAQPDKSGLPSDRFSAERPEGSISTLTIQRTEQRDSAMYRCASSVTGGLETQYFGPGTRLLVL.

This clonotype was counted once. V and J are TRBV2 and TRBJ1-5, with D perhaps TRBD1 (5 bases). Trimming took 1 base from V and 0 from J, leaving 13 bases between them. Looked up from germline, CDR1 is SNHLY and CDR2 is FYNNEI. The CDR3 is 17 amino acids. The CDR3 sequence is CASSEDYGQLSNQPQHF. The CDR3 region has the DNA TGTGCCAGCAGTGAAGACTACGGACAACTTAGCAATCAGCCCCAGCATTTT.

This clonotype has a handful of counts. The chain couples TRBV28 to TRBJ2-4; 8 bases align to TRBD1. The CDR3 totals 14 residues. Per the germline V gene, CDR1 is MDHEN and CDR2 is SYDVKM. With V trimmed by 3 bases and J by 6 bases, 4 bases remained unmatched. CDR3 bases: TGTGCCAGCAGTTTGGGCAGGGGGCGAAACATTCAGTACTTC. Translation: CASSLGRGRNIQYF.

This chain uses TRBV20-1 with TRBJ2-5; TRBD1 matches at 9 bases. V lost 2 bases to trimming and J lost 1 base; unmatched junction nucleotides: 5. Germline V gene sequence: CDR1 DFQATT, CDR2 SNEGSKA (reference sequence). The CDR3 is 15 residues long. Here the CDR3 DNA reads TGCAGTGCTAGATCAATACAGGGGGCCCAAGAGACCCAGTACTTC. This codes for CSARSIQGAQETQYF.

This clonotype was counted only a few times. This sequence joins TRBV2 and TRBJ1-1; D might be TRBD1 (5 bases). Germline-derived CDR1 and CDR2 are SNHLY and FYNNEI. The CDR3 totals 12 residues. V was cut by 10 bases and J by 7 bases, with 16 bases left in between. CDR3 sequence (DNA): TGTGCCATCGAGGGGAGCGGAGATGAAGCTTTCTTT. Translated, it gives CAIEGSGDEAFF.

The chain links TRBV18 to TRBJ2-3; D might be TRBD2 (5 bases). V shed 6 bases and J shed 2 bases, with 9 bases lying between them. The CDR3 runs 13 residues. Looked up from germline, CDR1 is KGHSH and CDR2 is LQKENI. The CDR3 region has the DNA TGTGCCAGCTCCCCGGGAACCACAGATACGCAGTATTTT. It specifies CASSPGTTDTQYF.

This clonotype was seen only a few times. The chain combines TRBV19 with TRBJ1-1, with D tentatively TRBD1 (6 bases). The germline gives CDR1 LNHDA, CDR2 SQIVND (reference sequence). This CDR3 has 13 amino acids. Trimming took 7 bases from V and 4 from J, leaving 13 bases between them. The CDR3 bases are TGTGCCAGTACCCGTTCGGGGGCCACTGAAGCTTTCTTT. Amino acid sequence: CASTRSGATEAFF.

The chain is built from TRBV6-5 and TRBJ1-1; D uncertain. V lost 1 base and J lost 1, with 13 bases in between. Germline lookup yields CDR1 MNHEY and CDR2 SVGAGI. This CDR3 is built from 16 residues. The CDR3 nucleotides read TGTGCCAGCAGTTACTTTTTTTCAGGAGGGAACACTGAAGCTTTCTTT. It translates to CASSYFFSGGNTEAFF.

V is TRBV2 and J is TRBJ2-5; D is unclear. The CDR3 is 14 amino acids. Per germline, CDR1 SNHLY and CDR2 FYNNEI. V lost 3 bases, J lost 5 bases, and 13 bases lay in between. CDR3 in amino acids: CASSEAQLGETQYF. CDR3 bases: TGTGCCAGCAGTGAGGCGCAGTTAGGGGAGACCCAGTACTTC.

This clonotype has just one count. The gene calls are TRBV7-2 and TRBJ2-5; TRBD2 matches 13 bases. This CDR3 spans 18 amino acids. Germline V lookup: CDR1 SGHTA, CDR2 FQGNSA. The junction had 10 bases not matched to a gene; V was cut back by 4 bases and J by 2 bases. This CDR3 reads CASSYHPGLAGAQETQYF. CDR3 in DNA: TGTGCCAGCAGCTATCACCCCGGACTAGCGGGGGCGCAAGAGACCCAGTACTTC.

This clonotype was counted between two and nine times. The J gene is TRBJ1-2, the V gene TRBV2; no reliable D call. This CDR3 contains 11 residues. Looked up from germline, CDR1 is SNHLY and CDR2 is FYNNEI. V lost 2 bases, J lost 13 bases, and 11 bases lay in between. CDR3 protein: CASSEHGGRTF. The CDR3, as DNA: TGTGCCAGCAGTGAACATGGCGGCCGCACCTTC.

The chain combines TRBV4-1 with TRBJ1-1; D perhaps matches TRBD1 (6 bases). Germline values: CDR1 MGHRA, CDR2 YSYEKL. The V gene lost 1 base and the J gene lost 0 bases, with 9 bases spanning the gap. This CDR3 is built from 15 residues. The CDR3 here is CASSQGQGLNTEAFF. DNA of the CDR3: TGCGCCAGCAGCCAAGGCCAGGGGCTGAACACTGAAGCTTTCTTT.